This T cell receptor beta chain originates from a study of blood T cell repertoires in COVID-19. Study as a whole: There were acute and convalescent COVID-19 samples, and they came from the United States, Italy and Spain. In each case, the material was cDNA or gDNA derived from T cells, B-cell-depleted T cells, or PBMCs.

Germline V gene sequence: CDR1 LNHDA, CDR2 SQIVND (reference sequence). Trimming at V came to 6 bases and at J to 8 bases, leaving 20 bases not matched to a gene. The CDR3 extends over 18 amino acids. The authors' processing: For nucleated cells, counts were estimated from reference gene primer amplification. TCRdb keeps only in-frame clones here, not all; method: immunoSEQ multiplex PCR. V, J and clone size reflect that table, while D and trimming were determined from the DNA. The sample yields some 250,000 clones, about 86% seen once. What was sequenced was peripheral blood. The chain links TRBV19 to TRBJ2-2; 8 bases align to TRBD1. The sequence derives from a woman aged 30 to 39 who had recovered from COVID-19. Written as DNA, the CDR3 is TGTGCCAGTAGACGTGGCCTGTGGGAGACAGGGGCGACTGGGGAGCTGTTTTTT. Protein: CASRRGLWETGATGELFF.